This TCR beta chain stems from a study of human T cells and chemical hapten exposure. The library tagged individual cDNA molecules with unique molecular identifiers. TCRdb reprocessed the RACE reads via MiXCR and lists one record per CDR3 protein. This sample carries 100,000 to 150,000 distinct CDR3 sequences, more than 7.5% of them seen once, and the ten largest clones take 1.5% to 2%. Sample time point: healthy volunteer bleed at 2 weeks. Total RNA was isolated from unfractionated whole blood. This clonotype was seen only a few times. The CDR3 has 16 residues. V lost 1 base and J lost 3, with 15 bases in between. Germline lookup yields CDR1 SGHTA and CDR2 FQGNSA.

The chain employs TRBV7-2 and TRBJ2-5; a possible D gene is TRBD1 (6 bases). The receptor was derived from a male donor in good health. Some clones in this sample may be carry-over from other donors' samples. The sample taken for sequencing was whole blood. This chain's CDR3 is CASSLDGRGSKETQYF. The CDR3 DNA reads TGTGCCAGCAGCTTAGATGGCAGGGGCTCAAAAGAGACCCAGTACTTC.